This entry lists 29 T cell receptor beta chains sequenced from one sample in a study of control samples from healthy donors and cancer patients (dated by TCRdb to 2020 to 2022). Libraries were made using the immunoSEQ multiplex PCR assay. TCRdb mirrors the immuneACCESS table, restricted to in-frame sequences. Some clones are absent from its copies; in checked studies, under half trace to an unresolved V gene, and the reason for the others is unknown. For this sample there are 200,000 to 250,000 clones; about 95% appear just once. Of the sample, approximately 1.5% is held by the ten largest clones. The source material was blood. The receptor set was obtained from a middle-aged man in good health.

The V call is TRBV19, the J call TRBJ2-5; D perhaps matches TRBD1 (6 bases). The CDR3 loop spans 14 amino acids. Trimming removed 6 bases at V and 9 bases at J, with 20 bases between. CDR1 is LNHDA and CDR2 is SQIVND in the germline V gene (reference sequence). The CDR3 loop reads CASRGGHSGSSQYF. As DNA, the CDR3 is TGTGCCAGTAGAGGGGGACACTCGGGGAGCTCCCAGTACTTC.

The chain links TRBV7-2 to TRBJ2-4; tentatively, D is TRBD2 (6 bases). There are 18 residues in the CDR3. The germline V gene encodes CDR1 SGHTA and CDR2 FQGNSA. Trimming took off 1 base at V and 0 bases at J, with 16 bases between the two ends. The CDR3 protein is CASSLGSWGEIAKNIQYF. DNA of the CDR3: TGTGCCAGCAGCTTAGGAAGCTGGGGGGAGATAGCCAAAAACATTCAGTACTTC.

The rearrangement uses TRBV7-6 and TRBJ2-7; a possible D gene is TRBD1 (6 bases). Trimming shortened V by 2 bases and J by 6 bases, and 11 bases separated the two germline ends. Germline V gives CDR1 SGHVS, CDR2 FNYEAQ. The CDR3 sequence is 13 residues long. CDR3 sequence: CASSLNRVGEQYV. CDR3 nucleotides: TGTGCCAGCAGCTTAAACAGGGTCGGCGAGCAGTACGTC.

V is TRBV24-1 and J is TRBJ1-1; D may be TRBD1 (5 bases). The CDR3 has 13 residues. Germline V gene lookup returns CDR1 KGHDR and CDR2 SFDVKD. Trimming removed 7 bases at V and 0 bases at J, with 8 bases between. Here the CDR3 DNA reads TGTGCCACCAGGACAGATCTGAACACTGAAGCTTTCTTT. Residues: CATRTDLNTEAFF.

This rearrangement joins TRBV2 to TRBJ2-3; D gene ambiguous. The CDR3 sequence is 14 residues long. V lost 1 base, J lost 2 bases, and 7 bases lay in between. Per germline, CDR1 SNHLY and CDR2 FYNNEI. For the CDR3, the DNA is TGTGCCAGCAGTGAAGAGATCTACACAGATACGCAGTATTTT. It codes for CASSEEIYTDTQYF.

This sequence joins TRBV4-3 and TRBJ2-1; 9 positions agree with TRBD1. The germline CDR1 and CDR2 sequences are LGHNA and YSLEER. This CDR3 contains 15 residues. The J segment lost 5 bases and the V segment lost 2 bases, leaving 4 bases of the junction unmatched. The CDR3 loop reads CASSQSDRGDNEQFF. The CDR3 DNA sequence: TGCGCCAGCAGCCAATCGGACAGGGGCGACAATGAGCAGTTCTTC.

The chain joins TRBV18 to TRBJ1-1; 8 positions agree with TRBD1. The trim removed 5 bases at V and 1 base at J, leaving 3 bases unmatched. This CDR3 has 14 amino acids. Germline loops: CDR1 KGHSH, CDR2 LQKENI. The CDR3 DNA is TGTGCCAGCTCAGGACAGGGTTCGAACACTGAAGCTTTCTTT. Translated, it gives CASSGQGSNTEAFF. The full variable domain, rest sourced from reference TRBV18 and TRBJ1-1, is NAGVMQNPRHLVRRRGQEARLRCSPMKGHSHVYWYRQLPEEGLKFMVYLQKENIIDESGMPKERFSAEFPKEGPSILRIQQVVRGDSAAYFCASSGQGSNTEAFFGQGTRLTVV.

The chain carries TRBV7-3 and TRBJ2-1; weak D call: TRBD2 (5 bases). Trimming shortened V by 2 bases and J by 7 bases, and 15 bases separated the two germline ends. The CDR3 extends over 15 amino acids. CDR1 and CDR2 (germline): SGHTA, FQGTGA. The CDR3 DNA reads TGTGCCAGCAGCTTAGGAGACTGGACTTTGAATGAGCAGTTCTTC. Protein: CASSLGDWTLNEQFF.

The chain combines TRBV10-3 with TRBJ2-2; D perhaps matches TRBD2 (5 bases). Germline assignment: CDR1 ENHRY and CDR2 SYGVKD. The CDR3 runs 13 residues. V dropped 6 bases and J dropped 7 bases, with 12 bases sitting between them. CDR3 protein: CAIRSPGIGELFF. CDR3 bases: TGTGCCATCAGGTCACCGGGGATCGGGGAGCTGTTTTTT.

The chain is built from TRBV9 and TRBJ2-3; D tentatively reads TRBD1 or TRBD2 (5 bases each). This CDR3 region has 15 residues. The V end was cut by 3 bases, the J end by 2 bases, with 13 bases between. The germline V gene encodes CDR1 SGDLS and CDR2 YYNGEE. The chain's CDR3 is CASSGDRFVTDTQYF. The DNA for the CDR3 is TGTGCCAGCAGCGGGGACCGATTTGTCACAGATACGCAGTATTTT. Based on the CDR3 plus reference TRBV9 and TRBJ2-3, the full variable domain is DSGVTQTPKHLITATGQRVTLRCSPRSGDLSVYWYQQSLDQGLQFLIQYYNGEERAKGNILERFSAQQFPDLHSELNLSSLELGDSALYFCASSGDRFVTDTQYFGPGTRLTVL.

The chain uses TRBV28 and TRBJ1-5; possible D gene TRBD1, 5 bases. The CDR3 has 17 amino acids. V shed 7 bases and J shed 6 bases, with 25 bases lying between them. From germline, CDR1 is MDHEN and CDR2 SYDVKM. CDR3 bases: TGTGCCAGCACCTTTCCCCCTTTAAAGTGGGGACCTCAGCCCCAGCATTTT. Translated, it gives CASTFPPLKWGPQPQHF.

CDR3: CASSLRARIAEQFF. The CDR3 nucleotides are TGCGCCAGCAGCTTGCGGGCACGAATAGCGGAGCAGTTCTTC. The chain has TRBV5-1 and TRBJ2-1; D perhaps matches TRBD2 (5 bases). Germline assignment: CDR1 SGHRS and CDR2 YFSETQ. The V and J ends lost 1 base and 10 bases respectively, with 15 bases between them. The CDR3 is 14 amino acids.

The chain has TRBV1 and TRBJ2-2; the D call in the table, TRBD2, was not verified against the DNA. TRBV1 is classified as a pseudogene. The CDR3 loop spans 16 amino acids. The CDR3 DNA reads as TGCACCAGCAGCCAAGATCTACCCGGGAACACCGGGGAGCTGTTTTTT. Amino acid sequence: CTSSQDLPGNTGELFF.

The chain links TRBV19 to TRBJ1-5; tentatively, D is TRBD1 (6 bases). Germline V gene sequence: CDR1 LNHDA, CDR2 SQIVND (reference sequence). V dropped 9 bases and J dropped 9 bases, with 24 bases sitting between them. The length of the CDR3 is 15 residues. The CDR3 nucleotides are TGTGCCAGCCAACAGGGTGCAACAACCCATCGGCCCCAGCATTTT. Translation gives CASQQGATTHRPQHF.

The J gene is TRBJ1-1, the V gene TRBV6-6, with D uncertain. V lost 2 bases and J lost 0, with 7 bases in between. This CDR3 contains 14 residues. The V gene's germline CDR1 is MNHNY and CDR2 SVGAGI (reference sequence). The CDR3 is CASSYGRLNTEAFF. Here the CDR3 DNA reads TGTGCCAGCAGTTACGGCAGGTTGAACACTGAAGCTTTCTTT.

The chain employs TRBV24-1 and TRBJ2-5, with 10 positions matching TRBD1. CDR3 length equals 16 residues. Trimming at V came to 3 bases and at J to 1 base, leaving 4 bases not matched to a gene. Germline values: CDR1 KGHDR, CDR2 SFDVKD. The CDR3 nucleotides read TGTGCCACCAGTGATGCCGGGACAGGGGTCCAAGAGACCCAGTACTTC. This sequence encodes CATSDAGTGVQETQYF.

The chain carries TRBV14 and TRBJ1-4; unclear D gene. The CDR3 runs 13 residues. V was cut by 1 base and J by 5 bases, with 5 bases left in between. Per germline, CDR1 SGHDN and CDR2 FVKESK. CDR3 protein: CASSQVPNEKLFF. DNA for the CDR3: TGTGCCAGCAGCCAAGTTCCCAATGAAAAACTGTTTTTT.

The V gene is TRBV15, the J gene TRBJ1-1; D perhaps matches TRBD1 (5 bases). Trimming took 1 base from V and 6 from J, leaving 15 bases between them. This CDR3 is built from 15 residues. Germline V lookup: CDR1 LNHNV, CDR2 YYDKDF (reference sequence). The CDR3, as DNA: TGTGCCACCAGCAGAGCACAGGTCGATAAGGCTGAAGCTTTCTTT. Translation: CATSRAQVDKAEAFF.

J is TRBJ2-2 and V is TRBV6-5; 8 bases match TRBD2. Per germline, CDR1 MNHEY and CDR2 SVGAGI. Germline trimming cut 0 bases from V and 6 bases from J; bases unmatched to any gene: 3. CDR3 size: 15 residues. Here the CDR3 DNA reads TGTGCCAGCAGTTACTCAGGCGGGGGGCCCGGGGAGCTGTTTTTT. It specifies CASSYSGGGPGELFF.

The chain joins TRBV6-1 to TRBJ2-3, with 15 bases fitting TRBD2. The CDR3 is 17 amino acids. J gave up 4 bases and V 4 bases, and 6 bases lay outside the gene matches. CDR1 MNHNS and CDR2 SASEGT come from the germline V gene. CDR3 amino acids: CASSGGLAGGRADTQYF. CDR3 DNA sequence: TGTGCCAGCAGTGGAGGACTAGCGGGGGGGCGGGCAGATACGCAGTATTTT.

This clone was recorded only once. This chain joins TRBV6-4 and TRBJ1-6, with D unresolved. CDR1 is MRHNA, CDR2 SNTAGT, per germline. The V and J ends lost 1 base and 11 bases respectively, with 3 bases between them. The CDR3 spans 11 residues. The CDR3 reads CASSDWAPLHF. In DNA form, the CDR3 reads TGTGCCAGCAGTGACTGGGCACCCCTCCACTTT.

CDR3 nucleotides: TGTGCCAGCGGCAGCAACGGTGGGGGCAATCAGCATTTT. Encoded protein: CASGSNGGGNQHF. The chain has TRBV6-5 and TRBJ1-5, with D possibly being TRBD1 (6 bases). Trimming shortened V by 8 bases and J by 13 bases, and 21 bases separated the two germline ends. Per the germline V gene, CDR1 is MNHEY and CDR2 is SVGAGI. The CDR3 extends over 13 amino acids.

This chain joins TRBV6-4 and TRBJ2-7; TRBD2 aligns across 7 bases. The J segment lost 0 bases and the V segment lost 6 bases, leaving 8 bases of the junction unmatched. Germline V gene lookup returns CDR1 MRHNA and CDR2 SNTAGT. The CDR3 length is 15 residues. The CDR3 DNA sequence: TGTGCCAGCAGCCTCGAGGGAGGGAGCTCCTACGAGCAGTACTTC. Protein product: CASSLEGGSSYEQYF.

The chain joins TRBV6-1 to TRBJ2-7; no clear D gene. Germline CDR1 reads MNHNS; CDR2 reads SASEGT. The CDR3 spans 12 residues. V shed 1 base and J shed 9 bases, with 10 bases lying between them. In nucleotides, the CDR3 is TGTGCCAGCAGTGAAGTAAGGGCCGGGCAGTACGTC. This translates into CASSEVRAGQYV.

The chain has TRBV19 and TRBJ1-1; D might be TRBD1 (5 bases). Deletions cut 1 base from V and 6 bases from J, with 12 bases between. This CDR3 is built from 14 residues. Germline assignment: CDR1 LNHDA and CDR2 SQIVND (reference sequence). The DNA for the CDR3 is TGTGCCAGTAGTATAGGGCAGGGAATCGCTGAAGCTTTCTTT. This sequence encodes CASSIGQGIAEAFF.

This chain joins TRBV7-3 and TRBJ2-3; 9 bases align to TRBD2. Germline CDR1 SGHTA, CDR2 FQGTGA. With 1 base clipped from V and 6 bases from J, the junction kept 5 bases outside the gene matches. The CDR3 consists of 15 residues. CDR3 coding DNA: TGTGCCAGCAGCTTAATGACTAGCGGTGGTGATACGCAGTATTTT. This codes for CASSLMTSGGDTQYF.

The gene calls are TRBV10-3 and TRBJ1-2, with 7 bases aligning to TRBD1. There are 16 residues in the CDR3. Trimming at V came to 6 bases and at J to 0 bases, leaving 10 bases not matched to a gene. CDR1 and CDR2 (germline): ENHRY, SYGVKD. The CDR3 nucleotides read TGTGCCATCAGCCAGGGGGTGAAGGGAGCTAACTATGGCTACACCTTC. This codes for CAISQGVKGANYGYTF.

The chain combines TRBV6-2 or TRBV6-3 with TRBJ1-6; D gene uncertain. Germline loops: CDR1 MNHEY, CDR2 SVGEGT. Trimming stripped 5 bases from V and 10 bases from J, with 12 bases between. This CDR3 contains 13 residues. The CDR3 sequence is CASSPRGRSPLHF. The CDR3 nucleotides are TGTGCCAGCAGTCCCCGCGGGCGCTCACCCCTCCACTTT.

The CDR3 spells CASSLAPAGESTEAFF. In DNA, the CDR3 is TGCGCCAGCAGCTTGGCCCCCGCAGGGGAGAGCACTGAAGCTTTCTTT. The chain uses TRBV5-1 and TRBJ1-1, with D perhaps TRBD1 (6 bases). The CDR3 runs 16 residues. The V end lost 0 bases, the J end lost 4 bases, and 16 bases lay between the germline ends. Germline assignment: CDR1 SGHRS and CDR2 YFSETQ.